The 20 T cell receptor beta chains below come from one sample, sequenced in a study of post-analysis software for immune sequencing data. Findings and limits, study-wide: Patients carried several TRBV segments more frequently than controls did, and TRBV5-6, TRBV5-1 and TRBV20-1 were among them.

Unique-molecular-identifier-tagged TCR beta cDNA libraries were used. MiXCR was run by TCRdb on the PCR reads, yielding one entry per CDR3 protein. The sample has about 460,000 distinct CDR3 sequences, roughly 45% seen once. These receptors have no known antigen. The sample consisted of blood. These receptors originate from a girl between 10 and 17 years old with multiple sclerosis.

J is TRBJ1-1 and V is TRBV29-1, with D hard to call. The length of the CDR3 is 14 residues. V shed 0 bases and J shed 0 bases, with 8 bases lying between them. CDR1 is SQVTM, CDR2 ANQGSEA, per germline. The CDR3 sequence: CSVEDAAMNTEAFF. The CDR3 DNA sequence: TGCAGCGTTGAAGACGCGGCCATGAACACTGAAGCTTTCTTT. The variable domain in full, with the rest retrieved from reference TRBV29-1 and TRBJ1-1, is SAVISQKPSRDICQRGTSLTIQCQVDSQVTMMFWYRQQPGQSLTLIATANQGSEATYESGFVIDKFPISRPNLTFSTLTVSNMSPEDSSIYLCSVEDAAMNTEAFFGQGTRLTVV.

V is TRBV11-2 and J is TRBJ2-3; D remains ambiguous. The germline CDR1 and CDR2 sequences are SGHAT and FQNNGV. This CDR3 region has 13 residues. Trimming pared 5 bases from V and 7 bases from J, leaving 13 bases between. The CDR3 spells CASSPLYSNTQYF. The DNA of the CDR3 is TGTGCCAGCAGCCCTCTCTACTCCAATACGCAGTATTTT.

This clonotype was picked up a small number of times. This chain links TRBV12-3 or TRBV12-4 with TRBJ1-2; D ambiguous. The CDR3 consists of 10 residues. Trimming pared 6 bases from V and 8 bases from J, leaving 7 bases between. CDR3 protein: CASSTVGYTF. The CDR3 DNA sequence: TGTGCCAGCAGCACCGTCGGCTACACCTTC.

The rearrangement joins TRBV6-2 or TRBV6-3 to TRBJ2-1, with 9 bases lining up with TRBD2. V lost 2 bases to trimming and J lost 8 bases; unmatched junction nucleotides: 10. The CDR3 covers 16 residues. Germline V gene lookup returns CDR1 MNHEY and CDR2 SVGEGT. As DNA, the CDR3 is TGTGCCAGCAGTTACGCCTCAAGCGGGAGGAGGGATGAGCAGTTCTTC. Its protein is CASSYASSGRRDEQFF.

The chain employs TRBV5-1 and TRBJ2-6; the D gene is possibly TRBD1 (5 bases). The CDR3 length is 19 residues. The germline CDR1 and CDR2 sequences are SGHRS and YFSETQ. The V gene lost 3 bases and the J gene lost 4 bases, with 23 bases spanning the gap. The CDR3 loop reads CASSSQFGQGSDGANVLTF. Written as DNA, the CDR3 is TGCGCCAGCAGCTCCCAGTTTGGGCAGGGATCGGACGGGGCCAACGTCCTGACTTTC.

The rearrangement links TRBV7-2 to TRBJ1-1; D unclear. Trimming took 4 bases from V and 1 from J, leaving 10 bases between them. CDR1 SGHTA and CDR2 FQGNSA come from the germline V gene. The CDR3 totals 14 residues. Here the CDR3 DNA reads TGTGCCAGCAGCTGGATGGCGGAGAACACTGAAGCTTTCTTT. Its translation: CASSWMAENTEAFF.

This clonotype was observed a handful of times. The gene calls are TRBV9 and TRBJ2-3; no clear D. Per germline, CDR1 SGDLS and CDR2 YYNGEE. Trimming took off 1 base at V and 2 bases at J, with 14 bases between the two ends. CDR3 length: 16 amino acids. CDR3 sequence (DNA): TGTGCCAGCAGCGTAAACCCAGATACAATCACAGATACGCAGTATTTT. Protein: CASSVNPDTITDTQYF.

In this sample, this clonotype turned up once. As DNA, the CDR3 is TGCGCCAGCAGCCAAGAGGGGACAGATCTAAATGAGCAGTTCTTC. Protein product: CASSQEGTDLNEQFF. The chain joins TRBV4-3 to TRBJ2-1; TRBD1 aligns across 7 bases. This CDR3 has 15 residues. V lost 0 bases to trimming and J lost 7 bases; unmatched junction nucleotides: 6. CDR1 and CDR2 from the germline V gene are LGHNA and YSLEER.

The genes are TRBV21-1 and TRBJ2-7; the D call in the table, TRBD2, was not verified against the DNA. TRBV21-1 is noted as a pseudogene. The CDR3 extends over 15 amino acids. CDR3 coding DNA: TGTGCCAGCCTTAGGCCCGGTGTGTGCTCCTACGAGCAGTACTTC. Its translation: CASLRPGVCSYEQYF.

CDR3 nucleotide sequence: TGCAGTGCTCCCCAGCGGGACTTCTACGAGCAGTACTTC. Translated, it gives CSAPQRDFYEQYF. The V gene is TRBV20-1, the J gene TRBJ2-7; 7 nucleotides match TRBD2. The CDR3 totals 13 residues. Germline V CDR1 and CDR2: DFQATT, SNEGSKA (reference sequence). The V gene end was trimmed by 5 bases and the J gene end by 3 bases; junction bases not matched to a gene: 7.

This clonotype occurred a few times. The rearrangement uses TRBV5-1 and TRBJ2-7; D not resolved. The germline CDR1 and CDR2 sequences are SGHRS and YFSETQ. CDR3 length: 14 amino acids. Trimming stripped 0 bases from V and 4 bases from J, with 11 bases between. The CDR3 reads CASSLAPELYEQYF. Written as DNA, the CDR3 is TGCGCCAGCAGCTTGGCCCCGGAACTTTACGAGCAGTACTTC.

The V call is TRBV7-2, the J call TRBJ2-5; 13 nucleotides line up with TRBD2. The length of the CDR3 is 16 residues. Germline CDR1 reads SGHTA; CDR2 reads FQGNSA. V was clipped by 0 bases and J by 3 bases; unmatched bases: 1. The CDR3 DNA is TGTGCCAGCAGCTTAGCTGGACTAGCGGGAGAAGAGACCCAGTACTTC. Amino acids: CASSLAGLAGEETQYF.

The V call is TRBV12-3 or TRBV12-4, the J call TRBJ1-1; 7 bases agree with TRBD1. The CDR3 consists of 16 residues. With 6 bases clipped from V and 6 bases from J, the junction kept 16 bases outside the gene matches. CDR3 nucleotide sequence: TGTGCCAGCAGCCGCAGCCTCACAGGGGTTTTCGCTGAAGCTTTCTTT. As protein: CASSRSLTGVFAEAFF.

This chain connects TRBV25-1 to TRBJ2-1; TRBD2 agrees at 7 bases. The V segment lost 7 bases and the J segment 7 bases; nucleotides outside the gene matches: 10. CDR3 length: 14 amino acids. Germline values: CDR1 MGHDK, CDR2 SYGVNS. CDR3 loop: CASNGRTRGNEQFF. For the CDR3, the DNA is TGTGCCAGCAATGGGCGGACTAGGGGTAATGAGCAGTTCTTC.

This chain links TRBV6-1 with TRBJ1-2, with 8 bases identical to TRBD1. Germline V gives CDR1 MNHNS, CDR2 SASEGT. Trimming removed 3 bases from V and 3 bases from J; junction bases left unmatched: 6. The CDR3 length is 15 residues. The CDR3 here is CASSDWTGRHYGYTF. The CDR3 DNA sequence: TGTGCCAGCAGTGACTGGACAGGGCGGCACTATGGCTACACCTTC.

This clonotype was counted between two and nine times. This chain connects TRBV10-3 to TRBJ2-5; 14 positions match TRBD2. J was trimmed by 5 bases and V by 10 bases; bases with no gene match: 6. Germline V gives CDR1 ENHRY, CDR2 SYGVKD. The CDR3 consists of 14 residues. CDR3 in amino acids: CATTSGRAGETQYF. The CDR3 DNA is TGTGCCACGACTAGCGGGAGGGCCGGGGAGACCCAGTACTTC.

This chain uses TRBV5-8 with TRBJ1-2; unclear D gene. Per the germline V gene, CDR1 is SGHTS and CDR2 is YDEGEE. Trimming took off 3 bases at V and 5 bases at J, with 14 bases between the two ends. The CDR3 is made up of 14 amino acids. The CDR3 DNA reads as TGTGCCAGCAGCTCACCGTGGAATTCGTATGGCTACACCTTC. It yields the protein CASSSPWNSYGYTF.

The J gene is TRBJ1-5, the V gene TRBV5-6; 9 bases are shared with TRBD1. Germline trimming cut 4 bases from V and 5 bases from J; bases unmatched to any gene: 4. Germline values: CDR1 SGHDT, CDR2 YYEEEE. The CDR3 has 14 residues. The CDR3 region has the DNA TGTGCCAGCAGCACAGGGGGCTGGGATCAGCCCCAGCATTTT. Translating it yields CASSTGGWDQPQHF.

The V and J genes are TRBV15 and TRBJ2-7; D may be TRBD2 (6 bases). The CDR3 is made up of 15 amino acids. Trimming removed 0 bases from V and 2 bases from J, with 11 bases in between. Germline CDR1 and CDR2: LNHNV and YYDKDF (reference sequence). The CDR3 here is CATSRDRDSPYEQYF. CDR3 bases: TGTGCCACCAGCAGAGACCGGGACTCCCCCTACGAGCAGTACTTC.

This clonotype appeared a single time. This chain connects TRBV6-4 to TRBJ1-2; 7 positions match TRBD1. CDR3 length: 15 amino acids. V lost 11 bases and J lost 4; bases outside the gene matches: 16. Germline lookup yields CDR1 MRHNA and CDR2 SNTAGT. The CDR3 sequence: CAGTQWAGGSYGYTF. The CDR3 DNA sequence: TGTGCCGGCACCCAATGGGCAGGGGGGAGCTATGGCTACACCTTC.